This T cell receptor beta chain comes out of a study of CD8+CD57+ T cells in acquired aplastic anemia. Study summary: 3 to 3.5 ug was the average amount of DNA from sorted CD4+ and CD8+ cells. General observations from the study: A set of roughly 27 CD8+ CDR3 sequences was shared between patients and controls, and these sequences appeared highly expressed in patients. A significant difference in CD8+ Simpson's diversity between patients and controls was not found.

Concerning this clonotype itself: The antigen is not known.

According to the study, genomic DNA was the template for TCR beta VDJ and CDR3 profiling. TCRdb ran MiXCR on the reads and lists one entry per CDR3 protein. Of about 190,000 distinct CDR3 sequences in the sample, 54% were seen once. From germline, CDR1 is LNHDA and CDR2 SQIVND (reference sequence). V was shortened by 5 bases and J by 7 bases, with 12 bases between the two germline ends. The CDR3 contains 14 residues. The sequencing input was sorted CD4+, CD8+, or CD8+CD57+ T cells (not recorded which) from PBMCs. This clonotype was obtained from a human donor in good health, serving as a control. V usage is TRBV19 and J usage is TRBJ1-6; D gene ambiguous. The DNA for the CDR3 is TGTGCCAGTAGTCTTTTGGGGTTGAATTCACCCCTCCACTTT. As protein: CASSLLGLNSPLHF. The full variable domain, with the rest looked up from reference TRBV19 and TRBJ1-6, is DGGITQSPKYLFRKEGQNVTLSCEQNLNHDAMYWYRQDPGQGLRLIYYSQIVNDFQKGDIAEGYSVSREKKESFPLTVTSAQKNPTAFYLCASSLLGLNSPLHFGNGTRLTVT.